The 7 T cell receptor beta chains in this list originate from one sample, sequenced in a study of metastatic and nonmetastatic thyroid tumors. Thyroid surgery took place with no prior treatment in any patient. TCRdb reprocessed the PCR reads via MiXCR. The repertoire holds around 24,000 clones, with 20% to 25% as singletons. The material sequenced was blood. These TCRs come from a male donor with papillary thyroid cancer or a benign thyroid nodule (not recorded which). Some clones in this sample may be carry-over from other donors' samples.

This chain connects TRBV20-1 to TRBJ2-1; no reliable D call. V gave up 0 bases and J gave up 0 bases, with 12 bases separating them. This CDR3 is built from 16 residues. CDR1 is DFQATT and CDR2 is SNEGSKA in the germline V gene (reference sequence). The CDR3 sequence is CSARDTTASSYNEQFF. DNA of the CDR3: TGCAGTGCTAGAGATACGACGGCTAGCTCCTACAATGAGCAGTTCTTC.

Many counts were recorded for this clone. J is TRBJ2-5 and V is TRBV30; D ambiguous. V was cut by 7 bases and J by 2 bases, with 11 bases left in between. The CDR3 has 12 amino acids. Germline CDR1 and CDR2: GTSNPN and SVGIG (reference sequence). CDR3 sequence reads: CAYHKKQETQYF. The CDR3 DNA follows: TGTGCCTATCATAAAAAGCAAGAGACCCAGTACTTC.

This clone appeared a few times. The V gene is TRBV19, the J gene TRBJ2-5, with 11 bases aligning to TRBD2. The germline V gene has CDR1 LNHDA and CDR2 SQIVND (reference sequence). The CDR3 sequence is 14 residues long. With V trimmed by 9 bases and J by 6 bases, 9 bases remained unmatched. CDR3 residues: CARIIAGGPKTQYF. DNA of the CDR3: TGTGCCAGGATAATAGCGGGAGGGCCGAAGACCCAGTACTTC.

This clone was detected ten times or more. The V gene is TRBV24-1, the J gene TRBJ1-5; D uncertain. Germline V gives CDR1 KGHDR, CDR2 SFDVKD. This CDR3 contains 12 residues. V dropped 1 base and J dropped 4 bases, with 1 base sitting between them. The CDR3 DNA sequence: TGTGCCACCAGTGATTTAAATCAGCCCCAGCATTTT. Translated, it gives CATSDLNQPQHF.

In this sample, this clone turned up a few times. This sequence joins TRBV6-4 and TRBJ2-3; 8 bases are shared with TRBD1. V lost 4 bases, J lost 2 bases, and 5 bases stayed unmatched. Germline V lookup: CDR1 MRHNA, CDR2 SNTAGT. The CDR3 has 15 amino acids. This CDR3 is CASSVGTGNTDTQYF. Written as DNA, the CDR3 is TGTGCCAGCAGTGTAGGGACAGGAAACACAGATACGCAGTATTTT.

At least ten counts were recorded for this clone. The CDR3 sequence: CASSEGGLAGSHTGELFF. In nucleotides, the CDR3 is TGTGCCAGCAGCGAGGGGGGACTAGCGGGATCTCACACCGGGGAGCTGTTTTTT. J is TRBJ2-2 and V is TRBV11-1; 13 positions match TRBD2. The V segment lost 5 bases and the J segment 3 bases; nucleotides outside the gene matches: 9. The CDR3 loop spans 18 amino acids. Germline V gene sequence: CDR1 SGHAT, CDR2 FQDESV (reference sequence). The full variable domain, with the rest looked up from reference TRBV11-1 and TRBJ2-2, is EAEVAQSPRYKITEKSQAVAFWCDPISGHATLYWYRQILGQGPELLVQFQDESVVDDSQLPKDRFSAERLKGVDSTLKIQPAELGDSAMYLCASSEGGLAGSHTGELFFGEGSRLTVL.

This clone was seen at least ten times. The CDR3 loop is CASSRDRILSGANVLTF. The CDR3 nucleotides are TGTGCCAGCTCACGCGACAGAATCCTCTCTGGGGCCAACGTCCTGACTTTC. This chain links TRBV18 with TRBJ2-6; D is possibly TRBD1 (5 bases). Looked up from germline, CDR1 is KGHSH and CDR2 is LQKENI. This CDR3 has 17 residues. Trimming stripped 4 bases from V and 0 bases from J, with 13 bases between.